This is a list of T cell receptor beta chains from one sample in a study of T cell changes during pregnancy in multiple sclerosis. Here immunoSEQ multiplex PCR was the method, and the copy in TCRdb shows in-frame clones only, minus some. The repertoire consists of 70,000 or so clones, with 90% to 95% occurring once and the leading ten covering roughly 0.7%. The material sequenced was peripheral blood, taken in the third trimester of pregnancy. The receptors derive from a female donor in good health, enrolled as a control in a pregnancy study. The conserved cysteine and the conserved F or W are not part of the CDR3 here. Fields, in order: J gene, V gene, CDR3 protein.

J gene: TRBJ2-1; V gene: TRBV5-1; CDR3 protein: ASSLTSGLAGFPF
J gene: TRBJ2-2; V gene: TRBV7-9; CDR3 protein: ASSLDGRNTGELF
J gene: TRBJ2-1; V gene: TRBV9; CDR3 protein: ASSALGLAGDNEQF
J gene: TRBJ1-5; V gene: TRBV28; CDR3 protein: ASSSEGRRNQPQH
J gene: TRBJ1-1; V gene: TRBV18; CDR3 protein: ASSPGQNTEAF
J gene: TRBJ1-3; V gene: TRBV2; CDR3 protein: ASSEWAYSGNTIY
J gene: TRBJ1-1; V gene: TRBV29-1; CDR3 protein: SVGRARGTGAF
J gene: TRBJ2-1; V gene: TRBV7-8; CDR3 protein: ASSWGTSGNYNEQF
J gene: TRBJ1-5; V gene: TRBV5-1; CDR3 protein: ASSLAGQDNQPQH
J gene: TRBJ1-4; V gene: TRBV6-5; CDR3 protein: ASSLTGAGGEKLF
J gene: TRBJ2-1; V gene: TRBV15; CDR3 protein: ATSGSQGSANEQF
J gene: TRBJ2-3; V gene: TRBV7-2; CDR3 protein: ASPLAGGSDTQY
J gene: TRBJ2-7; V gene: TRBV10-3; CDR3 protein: AISEILLRDGGNYEQY
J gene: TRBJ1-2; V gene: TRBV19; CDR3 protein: ASRASLTIGYT
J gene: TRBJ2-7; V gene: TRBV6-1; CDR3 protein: ASSEADSLPSYEQY
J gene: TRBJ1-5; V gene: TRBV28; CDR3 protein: ASSLGTRIYQPQH
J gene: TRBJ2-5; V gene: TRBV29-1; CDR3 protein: SATGQQETQY
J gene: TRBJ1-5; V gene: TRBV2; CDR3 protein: ASSSQGQPQH
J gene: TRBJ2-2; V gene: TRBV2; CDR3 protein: ASKGDSNTGELF
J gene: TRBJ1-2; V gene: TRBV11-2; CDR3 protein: ASSRTGNDYGYT
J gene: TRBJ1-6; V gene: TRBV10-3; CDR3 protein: AIGGTGANSPLH
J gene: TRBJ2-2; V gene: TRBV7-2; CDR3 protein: ASSSNRGGTGELF
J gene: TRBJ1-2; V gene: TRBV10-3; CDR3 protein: AISESKSAPLGGGYT
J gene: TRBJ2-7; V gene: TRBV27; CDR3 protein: ASGERWTGSYEQY
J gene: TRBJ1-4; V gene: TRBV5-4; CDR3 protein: ASSLAGRQGEKLF
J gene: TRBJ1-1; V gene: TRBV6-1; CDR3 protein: ASRSGQGADTEAF
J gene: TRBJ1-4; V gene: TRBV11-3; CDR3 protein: ASSEGGGGSEKLF
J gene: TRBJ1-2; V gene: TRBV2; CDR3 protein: ASTRPDDRANYGYT
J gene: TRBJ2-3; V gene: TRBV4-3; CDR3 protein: ASSQRDTQY
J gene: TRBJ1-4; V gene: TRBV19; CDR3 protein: ASRKTQDNEKLF
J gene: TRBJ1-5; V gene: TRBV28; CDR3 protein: ASSEGGSYQPQH
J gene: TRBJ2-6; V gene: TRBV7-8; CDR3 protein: ASSLSGQGVSGANVLT
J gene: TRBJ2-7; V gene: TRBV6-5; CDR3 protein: ASSYRETGTSSEQY
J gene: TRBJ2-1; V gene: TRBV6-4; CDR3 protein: ASSSGDRRYNEQF
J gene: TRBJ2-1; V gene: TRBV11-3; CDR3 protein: ASSLRDGREQF
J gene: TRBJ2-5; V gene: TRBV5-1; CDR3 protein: ASSLTSGGVQETQY
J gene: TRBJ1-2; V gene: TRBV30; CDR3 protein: AWKLQGIEGYT
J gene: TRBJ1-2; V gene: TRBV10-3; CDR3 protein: AISEPTTGDYYGYT
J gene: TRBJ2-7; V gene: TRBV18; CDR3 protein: ASSPSGGVRYEQY
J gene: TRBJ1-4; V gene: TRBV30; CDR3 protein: AWSVGQAGNEKLF
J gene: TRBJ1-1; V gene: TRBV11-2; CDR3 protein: ASSAIDRGTEAF
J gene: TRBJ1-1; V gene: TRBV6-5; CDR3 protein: ASRGVMNTEAF
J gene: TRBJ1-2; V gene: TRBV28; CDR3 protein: ASSPTSTGNRYT
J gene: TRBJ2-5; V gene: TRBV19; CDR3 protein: ASRITSGETQY
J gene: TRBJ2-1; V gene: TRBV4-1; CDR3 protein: ASSPMGLAALRDEQF
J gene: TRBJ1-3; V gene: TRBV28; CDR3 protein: ASSWGQGGNTIY
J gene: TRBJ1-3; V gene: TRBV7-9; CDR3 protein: ASSHDRASGNTIY
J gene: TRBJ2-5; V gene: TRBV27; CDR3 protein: ASSLEGGTQY
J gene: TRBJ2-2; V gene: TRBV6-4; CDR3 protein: ASSVWAENTGELF
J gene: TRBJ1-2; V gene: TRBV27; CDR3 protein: ASSLYYAGPRDYGYT
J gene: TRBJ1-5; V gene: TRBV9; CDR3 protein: ASSVSQGHNQPQH
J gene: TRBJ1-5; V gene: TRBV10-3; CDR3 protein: AISESPPGQLSNQPQH
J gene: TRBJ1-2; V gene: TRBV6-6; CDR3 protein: ASRPTQGSGT
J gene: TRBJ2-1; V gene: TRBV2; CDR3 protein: ASLRTRQVDEQF
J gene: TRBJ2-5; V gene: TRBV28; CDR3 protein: ASSYPGTEETQY
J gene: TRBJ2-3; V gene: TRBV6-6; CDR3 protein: ASRGLAGADTQY
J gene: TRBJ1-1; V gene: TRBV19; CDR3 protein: ASTRGTEAF
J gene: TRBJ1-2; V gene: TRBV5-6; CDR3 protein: ASSLRGPRSYGYT
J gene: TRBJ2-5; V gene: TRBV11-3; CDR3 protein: ASSPGYGETQY